Listed below are T cell receptor beta chains from one sample, sequenced in a study of cytomegalovirus exposure and HLA in healthy donors. Assay: immunoSEQ multiplex PCR; the TCRdb copy retains only in-frame clones and omits some. Altogether approximately 120,000 clones are present, 73% being singletons, with the ten largest covering about 4.3%. The sequenced sample was PBMCs. These receptors originate from a man aged 55 to 70 in good health and CMV-seropositive. Both conserved end residues are trimmed from each CDR3.

v_gene	CDR3aa
TRBV5-1	ASSLNRGTYEQY
TRBV29-1	SVVRGADEQF
TRBV7-9	ASSLSQAQEQY
TRBV6-1	ASNAQGGTEAF
TRBV6-1	ASSALQGPYEQY
TRBV7-2	ASRGTSGLGDTQY
TRBV30	AWVRDRPYGYT
TRBV29-1	SVESGQDQPQH
TRBV9	ASSVGAGAYEQY
TRBV5-1	ASSRSGQAPEGEQY